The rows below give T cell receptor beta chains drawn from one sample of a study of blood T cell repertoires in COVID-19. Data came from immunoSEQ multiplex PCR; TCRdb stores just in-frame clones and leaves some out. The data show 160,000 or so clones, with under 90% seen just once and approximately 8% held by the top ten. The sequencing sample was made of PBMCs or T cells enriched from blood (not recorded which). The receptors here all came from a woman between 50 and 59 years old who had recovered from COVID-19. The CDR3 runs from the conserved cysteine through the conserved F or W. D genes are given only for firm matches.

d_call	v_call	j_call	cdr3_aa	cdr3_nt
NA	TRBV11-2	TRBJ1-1	CASSLGSAGLTEAFF	TGTGCCAGCAGCTTAGGATCGGCAGGGCTTACTGAAGCTTTCTTT
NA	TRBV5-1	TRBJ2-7	CASSDGARREQYF	TGCGCCAGCAGTGATGGGGCTAGGAGAGAGCAGTACTTC
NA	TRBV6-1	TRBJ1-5	CASSEWWDSKPNSNQPQHF	TGTGCCAGCAGTGAATGGTGGGACTCCAAACCCAATAGCAATCAGCCCCAGCATTTT
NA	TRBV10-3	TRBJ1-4	CATASGNEKLFF	TGTGCCACCGCCTCGGGTAATGAAAAACTGTTTTTT
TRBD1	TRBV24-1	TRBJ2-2	CATSDGQGTLGNGELFF	TGTGCCACCAGTGACGGACAGGGAACGCTTGGGAACGGGGAGCTGTTTTTT
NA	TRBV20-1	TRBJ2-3	CSRVQGDTQYF	TGCAGCCGCGTACAGGGTGATACGCAGTATTTT
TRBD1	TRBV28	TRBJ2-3	CASSSPGQGTDTQYF	TGTGCCAGCAGTTCACCGGGACAGGGAACAGATACGCAGTATTTT
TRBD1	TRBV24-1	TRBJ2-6	CATSGTGEARSGANVLTF	TGTGCCACCAGTGGGACAGGGGAGGCTAGGTCTGGGGCCAACGTCCTGACTTTC
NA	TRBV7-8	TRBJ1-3	CASSFGGARNTIYF	TGTGCCAGCAGCTTTGGGGGCGCGAGAAACACCATATATTTT
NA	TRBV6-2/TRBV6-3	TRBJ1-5	CASSYYLGRADNQPQHF	TGTGCCAGCAGTTACTACCTCGGCAGGGCGGACAATCAGCCCCAGCATTTT
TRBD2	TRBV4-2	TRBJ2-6	CASSHRLAGGRSGANVLTF	TGTGCCAGCAGCCACCGGCTAGCGGGGGGGCGTTCTGGGGCCAACGTCCTGACTTTC
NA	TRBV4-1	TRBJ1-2	CASSQGVGKGGDGYTF	TGCGCCAGCAGCCAAGGTGTGGGGAAAGGGGGGGATGGCTACACCTTC
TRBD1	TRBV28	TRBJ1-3	CASSFPTGTGNTIYF	TGTGCCAGCAGTTTCCCGACAGGGACCGGAAACACCATATATTTT